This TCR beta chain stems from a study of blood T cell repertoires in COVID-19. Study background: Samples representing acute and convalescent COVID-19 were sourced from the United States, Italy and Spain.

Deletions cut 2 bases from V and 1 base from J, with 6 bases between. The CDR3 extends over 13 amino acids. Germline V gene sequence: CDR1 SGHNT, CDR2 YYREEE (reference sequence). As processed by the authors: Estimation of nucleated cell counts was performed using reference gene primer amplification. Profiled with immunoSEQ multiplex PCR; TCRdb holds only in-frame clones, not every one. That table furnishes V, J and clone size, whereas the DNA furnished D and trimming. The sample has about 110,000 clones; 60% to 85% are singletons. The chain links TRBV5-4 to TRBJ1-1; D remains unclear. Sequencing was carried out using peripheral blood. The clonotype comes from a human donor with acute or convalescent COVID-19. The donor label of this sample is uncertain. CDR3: CASSFESNTEAFF. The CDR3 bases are TGTGCCAGCAGCTTCGAGTCGAACACTGAAGCTTTCTTT.